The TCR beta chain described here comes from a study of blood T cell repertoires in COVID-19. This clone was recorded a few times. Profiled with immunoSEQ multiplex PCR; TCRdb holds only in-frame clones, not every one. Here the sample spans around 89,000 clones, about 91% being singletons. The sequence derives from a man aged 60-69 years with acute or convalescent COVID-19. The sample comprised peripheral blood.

The CDR3 is CASSLPGQRNSPLHF. DNA of the CDR3: TGTGCCAGCAGTTTACCGGGACAGCGAAATTCACCCCTCCACTTT. V is TRBV28 and J is TRBJ1-6, with 7 nucleotides matching TRBD1. The CDR3 is 15 residues long. CDR1 and CDR2 from the germline V gene are MDHEN and SYDVKM. Trimming at V came to 2 bases and at J to 7 bases, leaving 5 bases not matched to a gene.